This paragraph covers one TCR beta chain sequence. No antigen is known for it. These data belong to a study of identical twins. Study-wide results and limits: Cross-sectional statistical analysis, not tracking of the same donors, underpinned the conclusions.

TCRdb re-analysed the 5' RACE reads in MiXCR, keeping a single row per CDR3 protein. The table lists 1.5 million or so distinct CDR3 sequences, 25% to 35% of them singletons. CDR1 and CDR2 (germline): MNHEY, SVGEGT. The length of the CDR3 is 20 residues. The V and J ends lost 6 bases and 4 bases, in that order; junction bases with no gene match: 26. The TCR comes from a newborn girl in good health. The sequenced material came from cord blood. The J gene is TRBJ2-7, the V gene TRBV6-2 or TRBV6-3, with TRBD1 identical over 8 bases. The CDR3: CASSSPDRAGSLRPLYEQYF. The CDR3 DNA is TGTGCCAGCAGCTCCCCGGACAGGGCGGGATCTCTGCGTCCACTTTACGAGCAGTACTTC.